Shown below are 2 T cell receptor beta chains from a single sample sequenced in a study of blood T cell repertoires in COVID-19. Produced via immunoSEQ multiplex PCR; TCRdb's table is partial and in-frame only. The data show over 200,000 clones, 70% to 90% seen once. Sequencing used PBMCs or T cells enriched from blood (not recorded which). The receptors originated from a woman aged 40 to 50 with acute COVID-19.

The chain carries TRBV3-1 (or the pseudogene TRBV3-2) and TRBJ1-5; no reliable D call. The germline V and J ends were trimmed by 1 base and 3 bases, with 10 bases remaining between them. The length of the CDR3 is 15 residues. Germline V gene data show CDR1 as LGHDT and CDR2 as YNNKEL (reference sequence). Here the CDR3 reads CASSQASGSNQPQHF. DNA for the CDR3: TGTGCCAGCAGCCAAGCCAGTGGCTCCAATCAGCCCCAGCATTTT.

The chain uses TRBV6-5 and TRBJ1-5, with 8 bases fitting TRBD1. Trimming at V came to 7 bases and at J to 1 base, leaving 6 bases not matched to a gene. Germline V gives CDR1 MNHEY, CDR2 SVGAGI. CDR3 length: 15 residues. CDR3 amino acids: CASKGGQGSNQPQHF. The CDR3 bases are TGTGCCAGCAAGGGCGGACAGGGCAGCAATCAGCCCCAGCATTTT.